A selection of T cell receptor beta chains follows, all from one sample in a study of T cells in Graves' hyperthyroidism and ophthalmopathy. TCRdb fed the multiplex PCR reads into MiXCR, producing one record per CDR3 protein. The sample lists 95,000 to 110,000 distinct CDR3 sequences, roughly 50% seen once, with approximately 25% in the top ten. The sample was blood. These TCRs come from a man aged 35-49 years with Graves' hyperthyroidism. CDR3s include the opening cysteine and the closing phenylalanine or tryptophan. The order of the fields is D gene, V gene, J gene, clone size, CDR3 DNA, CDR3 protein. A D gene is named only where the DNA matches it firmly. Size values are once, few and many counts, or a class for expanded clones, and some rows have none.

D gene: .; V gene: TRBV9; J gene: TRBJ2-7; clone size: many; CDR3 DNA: TGTGCCAGCAGCGGGGGCAGGGGGGACTACGAGCAGTACTTC; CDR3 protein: CASSGGRGDYEQYF
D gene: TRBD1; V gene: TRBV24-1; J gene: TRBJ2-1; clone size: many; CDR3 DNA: TGTGCCACCAGTGATCGGGGACAGGGAGGCAATGAGCAGTTCTTC; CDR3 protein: CATSDRGQGGNEQFF
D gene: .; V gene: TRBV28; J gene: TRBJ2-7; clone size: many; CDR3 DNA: TGTGCCAGCGGTTTAGCCGAGCAGTACTTC; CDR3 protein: CASGLAEQYF
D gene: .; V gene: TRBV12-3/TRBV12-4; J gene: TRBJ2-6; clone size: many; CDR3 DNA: TGTGCCAGTGAGAAGACAGACTCTGGGGCCAACGTCCTGACTTTC; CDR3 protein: CASEKTDSGANVLTF
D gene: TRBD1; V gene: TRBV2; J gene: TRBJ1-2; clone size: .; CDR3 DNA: TGTGCCAGCAGTGAAGCGGGAGGGCAGGGGGAAAACTATGGCTACACCTTC; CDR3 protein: CASSEAGGQGENYGYTF
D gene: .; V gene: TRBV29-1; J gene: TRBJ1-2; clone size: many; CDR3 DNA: TGCAGCGTTGAAGATCGGGGATCCAACTATGGCTACACCTTC; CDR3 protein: CSVEDRGSNYGYTF
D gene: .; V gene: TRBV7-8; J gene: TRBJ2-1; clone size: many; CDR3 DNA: TGTGCCAGCAGCTTAATGGGGGCAACTTCCCACAATGAGCAGTTCTTC; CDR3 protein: CASSLMGATSHNEQFF
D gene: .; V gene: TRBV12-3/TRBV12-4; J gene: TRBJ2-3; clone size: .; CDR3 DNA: TGTGCCAGCAGTTTAGGACAGGGACTCCGCACAAATACGCAGTATTTT; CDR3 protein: CASSLGQGLRTNTQYF
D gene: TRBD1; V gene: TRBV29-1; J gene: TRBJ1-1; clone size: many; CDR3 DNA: TGCAGCGTTGATGGACAGGGGGCGACCACTGAAGCTTTCTTT; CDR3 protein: CSVDGQGATTEAFF
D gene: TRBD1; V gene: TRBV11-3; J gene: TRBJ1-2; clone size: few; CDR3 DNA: TGTGCCAGCAGCTTAGATCACGCCAGGGGGCGTCATGGCTGCACCTTC; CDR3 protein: CASSLDHARGRHGCTF
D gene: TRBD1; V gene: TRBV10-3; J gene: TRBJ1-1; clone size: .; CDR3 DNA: TGTGCCATCGCCGAACAGGGGATGAACACTGAAGCTTTCTTT; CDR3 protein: CAIAEQGMNTEAFF
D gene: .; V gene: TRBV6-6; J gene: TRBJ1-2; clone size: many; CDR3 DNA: TGTGCCAGCAGGATAGGGGATTACTATGGCTACACCTTC; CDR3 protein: CASRIGDYYGYTF
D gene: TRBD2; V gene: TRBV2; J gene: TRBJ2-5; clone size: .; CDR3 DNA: TGTGCCAGCAGTGAAGCGCAACTAGCGGGGGCCCAAGAGACCCAGTACTTC; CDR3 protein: CASSEAQLAGAQETQYF
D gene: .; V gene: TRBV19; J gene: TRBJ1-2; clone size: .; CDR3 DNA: TGTGCCAGTAGGGGGGCAGCTAACTGTGGCTACACCTTC; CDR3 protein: CASRGAANCGYTF
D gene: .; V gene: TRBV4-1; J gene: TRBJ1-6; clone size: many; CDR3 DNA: TGCGCCAGCAGCCATCTCTCCAATTCACCCCTCCACTTT; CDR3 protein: CASSHLSNSPLHF
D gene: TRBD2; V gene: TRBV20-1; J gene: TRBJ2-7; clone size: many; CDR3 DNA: TGCAGTGCAGACGGACAGGGCACTAGCGGGAGTCCTCACGAGCAGTACTTC; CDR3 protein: CSADGQGTSGSPHEQYF
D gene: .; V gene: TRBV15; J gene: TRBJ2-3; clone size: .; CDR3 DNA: TGTGCCACCAGCCCACGTGGAGGGGCGAACACGGATACGCGGTATTTT; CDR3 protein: CATSPRGGANTDTRYF
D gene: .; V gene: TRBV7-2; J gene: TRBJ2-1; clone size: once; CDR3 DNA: TGTGCCAGCAGCATTACGGGCCTAGCTGGCGGCAATGAGCAGTTCTTC; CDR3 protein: CASSITGLAGGNEQFF
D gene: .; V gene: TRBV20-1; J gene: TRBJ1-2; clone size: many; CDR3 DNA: TGCAGTGCTACAGGGGTCTCTGGCTACACCTTC; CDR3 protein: CSATGVSGYTF
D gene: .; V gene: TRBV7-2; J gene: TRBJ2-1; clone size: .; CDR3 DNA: TGTGCCAGCAGCTTAGTGGGGGGCCGGAATGAGCAGTTCTTC; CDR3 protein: CASSLVGGRNEQFF
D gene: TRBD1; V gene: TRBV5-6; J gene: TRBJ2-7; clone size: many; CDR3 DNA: TGTGCCAGCAGCTGGGGACAGGGGGGAGAGCAGTACTTC; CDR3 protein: CASSWGQGGEQYF
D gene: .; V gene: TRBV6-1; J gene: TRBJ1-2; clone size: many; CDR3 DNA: TGTGCCAGCAGTGAAGAGGGTAGCTATGGCTACACCTTC; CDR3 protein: CASSEEGSYGYTF
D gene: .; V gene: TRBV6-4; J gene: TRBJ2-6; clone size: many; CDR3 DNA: TGTGCCAGCCCCGACAGCGGAAGAGAGTATACGGGGGCCAACGTCCTGACTTTC; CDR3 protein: CASPDSGREYTGANVLTF
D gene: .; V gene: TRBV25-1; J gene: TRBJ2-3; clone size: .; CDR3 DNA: TGTGCCAGCAGTGAGAGAAAGTACAGGGTACCTGGCACAGATACGCAGTATTTT; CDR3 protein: CASSERKYRVPGTDTQYF
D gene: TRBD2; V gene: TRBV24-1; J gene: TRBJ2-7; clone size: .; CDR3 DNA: TGTGCCACCAGTGATTCACGAAGGACTAGCGGGCCGACCTACGGGCAGTACTTC; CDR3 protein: CATSDSRRTSGPTYGQYF
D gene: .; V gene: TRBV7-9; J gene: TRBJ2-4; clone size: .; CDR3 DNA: TGTGCCAGCAGCTTAGTTGGGTTCGTGGGAGCCAAAAACGTTCAGTACTTC; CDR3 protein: CASSLVGFVGAKNVQYF
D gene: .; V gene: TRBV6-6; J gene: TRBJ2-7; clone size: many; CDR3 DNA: TGTGCCAGCAGTTACCCAGGGGAGTACTACGAGCAGTACTTC; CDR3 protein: CASSYPGEYYEQYF
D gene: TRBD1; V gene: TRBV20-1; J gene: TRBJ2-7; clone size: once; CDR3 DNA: TGCAGTGCGAGGACAGGGAGGTACGAGCAGTACTTC; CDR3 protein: CSARTGRYEQYF
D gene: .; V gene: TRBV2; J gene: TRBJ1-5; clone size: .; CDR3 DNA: TGTGCCAGCAGTGAAGGGCCAAAGGGCCCTCAGCCCCAGCATTTT; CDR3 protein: CASSEGPKGPQPQHF
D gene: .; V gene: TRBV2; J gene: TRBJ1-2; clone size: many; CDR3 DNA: TGTGCCAGCAGTCCCGACAGGATCTATGGCTACACCTTC; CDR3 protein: CASSPDRIYGYTF
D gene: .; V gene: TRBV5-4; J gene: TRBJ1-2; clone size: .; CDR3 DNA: TGTGCCAGCTTAAAACAGGGAGTAGGCTACACCTTC; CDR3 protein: CASLKQGVGYTF
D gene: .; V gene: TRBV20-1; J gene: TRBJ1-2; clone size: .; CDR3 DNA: TGCAGTGCCGCCAAAAACTATGGCTACACCTTC; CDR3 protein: CSAAKNYGYTF
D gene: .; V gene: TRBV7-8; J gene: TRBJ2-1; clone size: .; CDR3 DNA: TGTGCCAGCAGCGCACACTCACAGGGATATGGTGAGCAGTTCTTC; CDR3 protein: CASSAHSQGYGEQFF
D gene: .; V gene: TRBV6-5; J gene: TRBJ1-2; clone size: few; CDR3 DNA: TGTGCCAGCGGGACGGCTAACTATGGCCACACCTTC; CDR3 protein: CASGTANYGHTF
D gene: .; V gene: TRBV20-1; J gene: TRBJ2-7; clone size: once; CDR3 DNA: TGCAGTGCTAGGGGTCTAGAGGGGGAGCAGTACTTC; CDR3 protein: CSARGLEGEQYF
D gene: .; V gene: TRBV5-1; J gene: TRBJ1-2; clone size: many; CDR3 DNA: TGCGCCAGCAGCTTGGAGGCCAAGGGATATGGCTACACCTTC; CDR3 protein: CASSLEAKGYGYTF
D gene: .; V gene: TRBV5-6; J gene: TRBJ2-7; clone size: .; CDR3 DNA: TGTGCCAGCAGCTTGGTCTGGTTGGGGGAGCAGTACTTC; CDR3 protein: CASSLVWLGEQYF
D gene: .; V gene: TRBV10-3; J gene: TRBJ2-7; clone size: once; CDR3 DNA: TGTGCCATCAGGACAGATTCCTACGAGCAGTACTTC; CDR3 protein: CAIRTDSYEQYF
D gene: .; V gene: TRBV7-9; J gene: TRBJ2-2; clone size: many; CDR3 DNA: TGTGCCAGCAGCCAGACAGATCCAGCTACCGGGGAGCTGTTTTTT; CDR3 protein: CASSQTDPATGELFF
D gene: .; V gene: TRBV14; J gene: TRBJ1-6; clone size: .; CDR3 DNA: TGTGCCAGCAGCCGCAGGGTGGAAAATTCACCCCTCCACTTT; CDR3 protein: CASSRRVENSPLHF
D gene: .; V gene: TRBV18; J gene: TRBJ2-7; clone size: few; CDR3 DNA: TGTGCCAGCTCACCAGGCGCCAGCTACGAGCAGTACTTC; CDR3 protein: CASSPGASYEQYF
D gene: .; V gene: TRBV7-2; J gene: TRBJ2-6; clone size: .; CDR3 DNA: TGTGCCAGCAGCTTAGACAGGGCTGGGGCCAACGTCCTGACTTTC; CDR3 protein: CASSLDRAGANVLTF
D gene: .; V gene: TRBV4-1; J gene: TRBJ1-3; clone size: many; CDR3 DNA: TGCGCCAGCAGCAGTTGGGGGCTTGGAAACACCATATATTTT; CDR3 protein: CASSSWGLGNTIYF
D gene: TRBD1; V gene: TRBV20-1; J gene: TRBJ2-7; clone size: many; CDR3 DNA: TGCAGTGCTATGACAGGGGGTAACGAGCAGTACTTC; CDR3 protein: CSAMTGGNEQYF
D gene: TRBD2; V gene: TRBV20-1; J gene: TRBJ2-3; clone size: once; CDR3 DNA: TGCAGTGCTAGTTCCGGGGGGGCAAGGAGAGATACGCAGTATTTT; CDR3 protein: CSASSGGARRDTQYF
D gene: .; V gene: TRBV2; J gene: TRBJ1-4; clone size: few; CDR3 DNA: TGTGCCAGCAGCCCGGGGGAGTTGGCTAATGAAAAACTGTTTTTT; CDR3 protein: CASSPGELANEKLFF
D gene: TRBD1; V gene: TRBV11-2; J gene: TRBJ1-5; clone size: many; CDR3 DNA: TGTGCCAGCAGCCCAGGACAGGGGGCACCGTATAGCAATCAGCCCCAGCATTTT; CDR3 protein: CASSPGQGAPYSNQPQHF
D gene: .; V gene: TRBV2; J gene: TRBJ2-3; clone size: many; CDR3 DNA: TGTGCCAGCAGTGAAGCGCCGCAGGTCGCAGATACGCAGTATTTT; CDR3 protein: CASSEAPQVADTQYF
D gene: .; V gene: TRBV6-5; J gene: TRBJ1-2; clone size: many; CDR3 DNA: TGTGCCAGCAGTAACAGGGTTACGGGCTACACCTTC; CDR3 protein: CASSNRVTGYTF
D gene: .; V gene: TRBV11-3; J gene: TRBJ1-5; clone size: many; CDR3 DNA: TGTGCCAGCAGCTCCAGTGGGGGGCGGGTCCGCAATCAGCCCCAGCATTTT; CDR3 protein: CASSSSGGRVRNQPQHF
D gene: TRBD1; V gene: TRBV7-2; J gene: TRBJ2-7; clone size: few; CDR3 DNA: TGTGCCTGCTTCCAGTGGGACAGGGGCTCCTACGAGCAGTACTTC; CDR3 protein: CACFQWDRGSYEQYF
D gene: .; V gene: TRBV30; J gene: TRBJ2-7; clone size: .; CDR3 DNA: TGTGCCTGGAGTGTAACCAGCTACGAGCAGTACTTC; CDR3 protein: CAWSVTSYEQYF
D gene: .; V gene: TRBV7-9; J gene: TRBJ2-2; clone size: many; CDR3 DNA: TGTGCCAGCAGCTTAGGCGGGGCGACCGGGGAGCTGTTTTTT; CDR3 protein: CASSLGGATGELFF